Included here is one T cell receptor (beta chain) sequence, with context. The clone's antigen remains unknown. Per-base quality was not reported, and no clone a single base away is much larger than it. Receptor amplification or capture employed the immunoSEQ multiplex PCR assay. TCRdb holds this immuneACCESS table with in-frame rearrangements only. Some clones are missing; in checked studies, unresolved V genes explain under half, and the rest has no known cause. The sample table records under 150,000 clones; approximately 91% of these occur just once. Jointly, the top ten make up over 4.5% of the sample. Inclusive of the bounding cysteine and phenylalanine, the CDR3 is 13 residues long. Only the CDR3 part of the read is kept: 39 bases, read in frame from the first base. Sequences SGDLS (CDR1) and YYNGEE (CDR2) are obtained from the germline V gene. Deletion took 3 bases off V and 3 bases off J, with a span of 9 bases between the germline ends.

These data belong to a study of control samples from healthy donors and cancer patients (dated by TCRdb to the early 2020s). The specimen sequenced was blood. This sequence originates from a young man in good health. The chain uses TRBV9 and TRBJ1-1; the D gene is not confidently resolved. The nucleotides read TGTGCCAGCAGCGCGTCACGGGACACTGAAGCTTTCTTT. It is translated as CASSASRDTEAFF.